This T cell receptor (beta chain) stems from a study of T-cell memory formation after mild COVID-19. Study summary: Each donor largely had its own TCR clusters.

This clonotype was counted a few times. The antigen remains unidentified. Overall study findings and caveats: Clones shrinking from day 15 to 85 showed even CD4/CD8 mixes; later expanders tilted CD4+. Pre-infection memory showed some responding clones, and this suggested that cross-reactive memory joined.

Constant-segment primers served in 5'RACE that generated TCR alpha and TCR beta cDNA libraries bearing sample barcodes and UMIs. TCRdb re-called the 5' RACE reads with MiXCR, one entry per CDR3 protein. The sample includes roughly 510,000 distinct CDR3 sequences, around 15% seen only once; the top ten take roughly 7.8%. Germline values: CDR1 KGHSH, CDR2 LQKENI. The CDR3 contains 16 residues. V lost 3 bases, J lost 4 bases, and 9 bases stayed unmatched. The clonotype was recovered from an adult woman who had mild COVID-19 (a few samples of this study predate the infection). Cell type and time point are not known. The chain has TRBV18 and TRBJ2-3, with TRBD2 identical over 8 bases. Sequenced: PBMCs or a T cell subset sorted from them (not recorded which). CDR3 bases: TGTGCCAGCTCACCTGGGACTAGAGGGTCCTCAGATACGCAGTATTTT. Translated, it gives CASSPGTRGSSDTQYF. The entire variable domain, with the rest obtained from reference TRBV18 and TRBJ2-3, is as follows: NAGVMQNPRHLVRRRGQEARLRCSPMKGHSHVYWYRQLPEEGLKFMVYLQKENIIDESGMPKERFSAEFPKEGPSILRIQQVVRGDSAAYFCASSPGTRGSSDTQYFGPGTRLTVL.